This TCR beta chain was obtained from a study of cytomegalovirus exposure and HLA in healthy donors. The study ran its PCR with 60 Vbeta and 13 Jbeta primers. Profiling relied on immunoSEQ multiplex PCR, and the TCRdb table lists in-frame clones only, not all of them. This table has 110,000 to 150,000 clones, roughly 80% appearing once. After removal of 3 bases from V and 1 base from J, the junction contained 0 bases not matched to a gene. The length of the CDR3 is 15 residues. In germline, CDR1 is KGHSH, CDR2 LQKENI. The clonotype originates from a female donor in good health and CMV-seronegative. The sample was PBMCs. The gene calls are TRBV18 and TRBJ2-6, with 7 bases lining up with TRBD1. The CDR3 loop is CASSPTGSGANVLTF. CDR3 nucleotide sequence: TGTGCCAGCTCACCGACAGGGTCTGGGGCCAACGTCCTGACTTTC.